This passage covers 8 T cell receptor beta chains from one sample sequenced in a study of blood T cell repertoires in COVID-19. The data were produced by immunoSEQ multiplex PCR, yet TCRdb's version contains in-frame clones alone and is incomplete. The sample contains about 190,000 clones, approximately 85% of which appear only once. Sample: peripheral blood. The receptors stem from a man of 80 years or more with COVID-19, enrolled during active disease.

V gene TRBV2 combines with J gene TRBJ1-1; 10 nucleotides line up with TRBD1. V was clipped by 5 bases and J by 6 bases; unmatched bases: 6. The CDR3 is made up of 14 amino acids. Germline V gives CDR1 SNHLY, CDR2 FYNNEI. This CDR3 reads CASSRQGATAEAFF. In DNA, the CDR3 is TGTGCCAGCAGTAGACAGGGGGCGACCGCTGAAGCTTTCTTT.

This clone appeared a single time. V gene TRBV28 combines with J gene TRBJ1-3; D is possibly TRBD1 (5 bases). The CDR3 consists of 14 residues. Per the germline V gene, CDR1 is MDHEN and CDR2 is SYDVKM. V was trimmed by 6 bases and J by 0 bases, leaving 9 bases between them. CDR3 amino acids: CASRAGGSGNTIYF. The CDR3 DNA reads as TGTGCCAGCAGGGCCGGGGGCTCTGGAAACACCATATATTTT.

This chain joins TRBV5-1 and TRBJ1-6; 7 nucleotides match TRBD1. In germline, CDR1 is SGHRS, CDR2 YFSETQ. The V segment lost 5 bases and the J segment 5 bases; nucleotides outside the gene matches: 7. The CDR3 spans 15 residues. The CDR3 protein is CASSFAGTDNSPLHF. The CDR3 DNA reads as TGCGCCAGCAGTTTCGCCGGGACAGATAATTCACCCCTCCACTTT.

This clone appeared a single time. The chain carries TRBV15 and TRBJ1-1; possibly TRBD1 for D (5 bases). Trimming left V 1 base short and J 10 bases short, with 10 bases between. Germline CDR1 and CDR2: LNHNV and YYDKDF (reference sequence). CDR3 length: 12 residues. CDR3 protein: CATSRGAGIAFF. The CDR3 DNA reads as TGTGCCACCAGCAGAGGGGCAGGGATAGCTTTCTTT.

This chain connects TRBV18 to TRBJ1-4, with 7 bases lining up with TRBD1. CDR1 and CDR2 from the germline V gene are KGHSH and LQKENI. This CDR3 contains 14 residues. The V segment lost 4 bases and the J segment 3 bases; nucleotides outside the gene matches: 2. Written as DNA, the CDR3 is TGTGCCAGCTCACTTGACAGGGCTAATGAAAAACTGTTTTTT. Its protein is CASSLDRANEKLFF.

As DNA, the CDR3 is TGTGCCAGCAGCCTGGACAGGGTGCAAGAGACCCAGTACTTC. It specifies CASSLDRVQETQYF. The chain joins TRBV7-9 to TRBJ2-5; 8 bases fit TRBD1. The CDR3 runs 14 residues. V lost 5 bases to trimming and J lost 2 bases; unmatched junction nucleotides: 4. Germline V gives CDR1 SEHNR, CDR2 FQNEAQ (reference sequence).

The J gene is TRBJ2-3, the V gene TRBV6-6; D perhaps matches TRBD2 (5 bases). V lost 5 bases and J 0 bases, leaving 12 bases between the germline ends. Germline V gives CDR1 MNHNY, CDR2 SVGAGI (reference sequence). This CDR3 has 15 residues. CDR3 amino acids: CASSPMRVSTDTQYF. CDR3 bases: TGTGCCAGCAGTCCAATGCGGGTGAGCACAGATACGCAGTATTTT.

The V and J genes are TRBV24-1 and TRBJ1-1, with D possibly matching TRBD1 (5 bases). The CDR3 covers 13 residues. Germline CDR1 reads KGHDR; CDR2 reads SFDVKD. Trimming cost V 5 bases and J 5 bases, with 11 bases left between them. CDR3 DNA sequence: TGTGCCACCAGTGGGGGGGGAAGGACTGAAGCTTTCTTT. Translating gives CATSGGGRTEAFF.